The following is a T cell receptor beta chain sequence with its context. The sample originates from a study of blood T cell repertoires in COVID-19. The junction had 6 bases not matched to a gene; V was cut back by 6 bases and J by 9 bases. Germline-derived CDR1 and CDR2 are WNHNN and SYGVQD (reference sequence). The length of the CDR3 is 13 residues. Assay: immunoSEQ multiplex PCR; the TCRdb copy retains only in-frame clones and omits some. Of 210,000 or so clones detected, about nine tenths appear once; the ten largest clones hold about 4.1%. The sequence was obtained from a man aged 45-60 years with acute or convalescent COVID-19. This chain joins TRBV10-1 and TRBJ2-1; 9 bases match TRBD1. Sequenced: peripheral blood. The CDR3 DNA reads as TGCGCCAGCAGCCCGGGACAGGGAACTGAGCAGTTCTTC. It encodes CASSPGQGTEQFF.